These 11 T cell receptor beta chains came from one sample sequenced in a study of vaccination and CD4 T cells after COVID-19. Sequenced with the Oncomine TCR Beta short-read assay was DNA taken from cultured CD4+ T cells. TCRdb ran MiXCR on the PCR reads and lists one entry per CDR3 protein. This sample has about 15,000 distinct CDR3 sequences, with around 53% found just once. Regarding treatment: roughly 10-day PBMC culture with coronavirus spike peptide pools or control peptides (ViraFEST assay). The antigens these receptors bind are not known. The sequencing sample was made of CD4+ T cells from blood, cultured in vitro. The receptor set was obtained from a human donor who had recovered from COVID-19.

The chain has TRBV7-8 and TRBJ1-1; 8 bases map to TRBD1. The CDR3 covers 15 residues. V shed 2 bases and J 1 base; nucleotides not matched to a gene: 3. Germline V gene lookup returns CDR1 SGHVS and CDR2 FQNEAQ. CDR3 bases: TGTGCCAGCAGCTTACGCGGACAGGGGAACACTGAAGCTTTCTTT. Amino acids: CASSLRGQGNTEAFF.

This clonotype was picked up a small number of times. The rearrangement joins TRBV27 to TRBJ1-1; TRBD1 might be the D (6 bases). Germline V gene data show CDR1 as MNHEY and CDR2 as SMNVEV (reference sequence). V shed 8 bases and J shed 4 bases, with 17 bases lying between them. The CDR3 is 14 amino acids. The CDR3 nucleotides are TGTGCCAGCCTCCGACAGGAGGGACGCACTGAAGCTTTCTTT. Translation: CASLRQEGRTEAFF.

The chain has TRBV21-1 and TRBJ2-5. TRBV21-1 is described as a pseudogene. The CDR3 loop spans 13 amino acids. The CDR3 DNA follows: TGTGCCAGCAGCGGCCGCATGGAAGAGACCCAGTACTTC. Translated: CASSGRMEETQYF.

This clonotype has only a few counts. The rearrangement joins TRBV20-1 to TRBJ2-5; D is ambiguous. The CDR3 contains 14 residues. V lost 2 bases and J lost 2, with 12 bases in between. CDR1 DFQATT and CDR2 SNEGSKA come from the germline V gene (reference sequence). CDR3 sequence reads: CSARIWDRQETQYF. The CDR3, as DNA: TGCAGTGCTAGAATCTGGGATAGGCAAGAGACCCAGTACTTC.

This clonotype was counted a few times. The chain combines TRBV25-1 with TRBJ1-1, with D maybe TRBD1 (5 bases). V was pared by 6 bases and J by 3 bases, with 11 bases between. Germline V lookup: CDR1 MGHDK, CDR2 SYGVNS. The CDR3 spans 13 residues. Written as DNA, the CDR3 is TGTGCCAGCAGGATACAGGAAGACACTGAAGCTTTCTTT. It codes for CASRIQEDTEAFF. Looking up the rest from reference TRBV25-1 and TRBJ1-1 gives the full variable domain: EADIYQTPRYLVIGTGKKITLECSQTMGHDKMYWYQQDPGMELHLIHYSYGVNSTEKGDLSSESTVSRIRTEHFPLTLESARPSHTSQYLCASRIQEDTEAFFGQGTRLTVV.

The rearrangement uses TRBV30 and TRBJ1-5; D may be TRBD1 (5 bases). CDR3 size: 13 residues. Germline CDR1 GTSNPN, CDR2 SVGIG (reference sequence). Trimming removed 7 bases at V and 5 bases at J, with 15 bases between. This CDR3 is CASALGTDQPQHF. CDR3 bases: TGTGCCTCGGCGTTGGGGACTGATCAGCCCCAGCATTTT.

V gene TRBV6-1 combines with J gene TRBJ1-2; perhaps TRBD1 as D (5 bases). CDR1 and CDR2 (germline): MNHNS, SASEGT. The CDR3 spans 18 residues. Trimming took 1 base from V and 0 from J, leaving 18 bases between them. The CDR3 protein is CASSEGAGLRVSNYGYTF. CDR3 DNA sequence: TGTGCCAGCAGTGAAGGGGCAGGGCTCAGGGTGTCTAACTATGGCTACACCTTC.

The V and J genes are TRBV11-2 and TRBJ1-3; D is possibly TRBD1 (5 bases). Per germline, CDR1 SGHAT and CDR2 FQNNGV. V lost 5 bases, J lost 1 base, and 9 bases lay in between. The CDR3 loop spans 14 amino acids. CDR3 loop: CASSRDPSGNTIYF. The DNA for the CDR3 is TGTGCCAGCAGCCGGGACCCTTCTGGAAACACCATATATTTT.

This chain uses TRBV6-5 with TRBJ2-2; 12 bases line up with TRBD2. Looked up from germline, CDR1 is MNHEY and CDR2 is SVGAGI. CDR3 length: 15 residues. The V segment lost 4 bases and the J segment 7 bases; nucleotides outside the gene matches: 4. The CDR3 is CASSFQTSGSGELFF. The CDR3 DNA is TGTGCCAGCAGTTTCCAGACTAGCGGGAGCGGGGAGCTGTTTTTT.

This chain joins TRBV6-1 and TRBJ1-2, with 10 nucleotides matching TRBD1. Per the germline V gene, CDR1 is MNHNS and CDR2 is SASEGT. Losses at the gene ends were 6 bases for V and 6 bases for J; bases not matched to a gene: 19. The CDR3 extends over 18 amino acids. CDR3 protein: CASSQGFWFRDRGNGYTF. The CDR3 region has the DNA TGTGCCAGCAGCCAGGGTTTTTGGTTCCGGGACAGGGGAAATGGCTACACCTTC.

Only a few counts were recorded for this clonotype. The chain combines TRBV4-3 with TRBJ2-7, with 7 nucleotides matching TRBD2. The CDR3 has 15 amino acids. Germline V gene sequence: CDR1 LGHNA, CDR2 YSLEER. The trim removed 4 bases at V and 4 bases at J, leaving 10 bases unmatched. The CDR3 DNA reads as TGCGCCAGCAGCCCAATAGCGGGTCTAAGGTACGAGCAGTACTTC. Protein sequence: CASSPIAGLRYEQYF.